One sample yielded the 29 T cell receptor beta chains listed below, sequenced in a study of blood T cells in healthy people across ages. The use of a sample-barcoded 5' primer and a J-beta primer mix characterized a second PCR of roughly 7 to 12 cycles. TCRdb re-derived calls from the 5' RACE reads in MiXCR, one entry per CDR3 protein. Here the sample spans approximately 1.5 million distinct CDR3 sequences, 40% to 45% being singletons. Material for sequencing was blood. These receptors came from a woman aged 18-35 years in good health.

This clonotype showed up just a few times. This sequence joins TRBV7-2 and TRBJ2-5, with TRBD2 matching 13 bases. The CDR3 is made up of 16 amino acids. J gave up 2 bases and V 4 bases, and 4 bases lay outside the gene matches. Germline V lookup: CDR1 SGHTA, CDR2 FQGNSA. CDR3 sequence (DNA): TGTGCCAGCAGCTCAGGACTAGCGGGGGAACAAGAGACCCAGTACTTC. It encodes CASSSGLAGEQETQYF.

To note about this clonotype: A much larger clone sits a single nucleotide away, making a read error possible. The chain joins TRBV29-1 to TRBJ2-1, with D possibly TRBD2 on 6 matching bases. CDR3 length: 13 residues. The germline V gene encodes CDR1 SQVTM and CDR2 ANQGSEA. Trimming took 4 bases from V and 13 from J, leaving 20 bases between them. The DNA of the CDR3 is TGCAGCGTTGGCATCGGGGGAACGGAGACCCAGTTCTTC. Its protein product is CSVGIGGTETQFF.

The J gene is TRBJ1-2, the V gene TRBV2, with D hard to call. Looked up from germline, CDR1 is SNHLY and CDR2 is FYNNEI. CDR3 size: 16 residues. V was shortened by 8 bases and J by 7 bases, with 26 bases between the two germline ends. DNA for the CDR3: TGTGCCAGCCATCCGGACCTCCTTCCCCCTGGACGTGGCTACACCTTC. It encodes CASHPDLLPPGRGYTF.

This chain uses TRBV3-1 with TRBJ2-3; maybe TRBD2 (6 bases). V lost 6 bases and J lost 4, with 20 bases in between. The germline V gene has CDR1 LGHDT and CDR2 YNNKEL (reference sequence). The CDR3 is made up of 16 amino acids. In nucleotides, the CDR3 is TGTGCCAGCAGTCCTTGGGCGGGGCCACCACCAGATACGCAGTATTTT. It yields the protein CASSPWAGPPPDTQYF.

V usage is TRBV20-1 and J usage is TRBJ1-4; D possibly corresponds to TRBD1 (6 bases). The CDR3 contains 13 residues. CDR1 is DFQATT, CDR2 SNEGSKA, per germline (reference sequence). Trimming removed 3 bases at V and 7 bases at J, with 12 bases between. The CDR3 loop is CSARRPGVEKLFF. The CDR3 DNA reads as TGCAGTGCTAGGAGGCCAGGGGTTGAAAAACTGTTTTTT.

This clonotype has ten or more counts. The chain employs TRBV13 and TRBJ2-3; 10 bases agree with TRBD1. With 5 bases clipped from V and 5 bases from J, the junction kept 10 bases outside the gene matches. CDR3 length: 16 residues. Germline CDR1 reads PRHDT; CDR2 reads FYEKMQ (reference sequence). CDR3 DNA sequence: TGTGCCAGCAGCCTGCAATTGGGGACAGGGGTAGATACGCAGTATTTT. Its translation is CASSLQLGTGVDTQYF.

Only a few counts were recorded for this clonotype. CDR3 bases: TGCGCCAGCAGCCGCCGGGCGGGAGAGAACAATGAGCAGTTCTTC. It is translated as CASSRRAGENNEQFF. The rearrangement joins TRBV5-1 to TRBJ2-1; 7 bases are a match to TRBD2. CDR3 length: 15 residues. Trimming at V came to 4 bases and at J to 5 bases, leaving 9 bases not matched to a gene. The V gene's germline CDR1 is SGHRS and CDR2 YFSETQ.

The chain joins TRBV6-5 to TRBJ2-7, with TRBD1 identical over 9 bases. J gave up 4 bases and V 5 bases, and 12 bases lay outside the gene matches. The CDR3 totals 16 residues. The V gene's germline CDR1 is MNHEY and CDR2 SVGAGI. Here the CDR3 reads CASSQLPPGQGYEQYF. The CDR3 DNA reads TGTGCCAGCAGTCAGCTACCACCGGGACAGGGTTACGAGCAGTACTTC.

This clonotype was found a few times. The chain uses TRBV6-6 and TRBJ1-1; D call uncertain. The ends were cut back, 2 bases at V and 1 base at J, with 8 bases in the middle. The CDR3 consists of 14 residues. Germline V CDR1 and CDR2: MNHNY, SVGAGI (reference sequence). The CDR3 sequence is CASSYPGGNTEAFF. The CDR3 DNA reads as TGTGCCAGCAGTTACCCCGGAGGGAACACTGAAGCTTTCTTT.

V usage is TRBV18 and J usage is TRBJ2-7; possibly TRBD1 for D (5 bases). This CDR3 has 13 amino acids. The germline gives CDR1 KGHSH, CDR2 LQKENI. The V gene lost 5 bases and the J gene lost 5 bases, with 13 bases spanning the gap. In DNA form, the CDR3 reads TGTGCCAGCTCAATGCAGGGCGGCCACGAGCAGTACTTC. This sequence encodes CASSMQGGHEQYF.

CDR3 region: CATSPSRSLYEQYF. Written as DNA, the CDR3 is TGTGCCACCAGCCCATCTCGCAGTTTATACGAGCAGTACTTC. The chain combines TRBV15 with TRBJ2-4; D uncertain. TRBJ2-7 explains the end of the DNA better; the J call may be wrong. The germline V gene encodes CDR1 LNHNV and CDR2 YYDKDF (reference sequence). The CDR3 length is 14 residues.

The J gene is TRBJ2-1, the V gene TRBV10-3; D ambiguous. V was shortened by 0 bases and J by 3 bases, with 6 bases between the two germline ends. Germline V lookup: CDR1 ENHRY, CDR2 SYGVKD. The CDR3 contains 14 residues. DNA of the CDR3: TGTGCCATCAGTGAGTCGACGCGCTACAATGAGCAGTTCTTC. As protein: CAISESTRYNEQFF.

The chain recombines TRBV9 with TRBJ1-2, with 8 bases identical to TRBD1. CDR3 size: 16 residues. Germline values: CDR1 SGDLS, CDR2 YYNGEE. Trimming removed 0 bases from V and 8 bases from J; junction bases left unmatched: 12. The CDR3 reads CASSVARGRLSYGYTF. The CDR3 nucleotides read TGTGCCAGCAGCGTAGCCAGGGGGCGTCTCAGTTACGGCTACACCTTC.

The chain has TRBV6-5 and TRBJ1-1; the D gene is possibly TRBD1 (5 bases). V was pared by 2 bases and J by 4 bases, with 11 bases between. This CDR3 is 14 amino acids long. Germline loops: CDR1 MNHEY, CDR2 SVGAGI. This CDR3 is CASSYRNQGTEAFF. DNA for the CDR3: TGTGCCAGCAGTTACCGGAATCAGGGCACTGAAGCTTTCTTT.

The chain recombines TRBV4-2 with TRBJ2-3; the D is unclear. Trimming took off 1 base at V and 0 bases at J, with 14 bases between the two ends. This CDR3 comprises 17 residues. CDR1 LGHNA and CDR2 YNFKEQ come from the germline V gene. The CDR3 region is CASSQVGRAESTDTQYF. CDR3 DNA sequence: TGTGCCAGCAGCCAAGTTGGCCGGGCCGAAAGCACAGATACGCAGTATTTT.

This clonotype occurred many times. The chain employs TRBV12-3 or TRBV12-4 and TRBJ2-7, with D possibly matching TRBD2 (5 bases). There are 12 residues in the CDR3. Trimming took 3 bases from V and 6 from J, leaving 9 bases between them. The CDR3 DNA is TGTGCCAGCAGTTTGGGAGCTTCCGAGCAGTACTTC. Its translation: CASSLGASEQYF.

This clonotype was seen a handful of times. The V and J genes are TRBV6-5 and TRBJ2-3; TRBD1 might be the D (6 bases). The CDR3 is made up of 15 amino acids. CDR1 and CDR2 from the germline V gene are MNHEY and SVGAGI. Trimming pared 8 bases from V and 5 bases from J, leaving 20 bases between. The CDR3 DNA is TGTGCCAGCCTACCCGACAGGTTTAGAGGAGATACGCAGTATTTT. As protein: CASLPDRFRGDTQYF.

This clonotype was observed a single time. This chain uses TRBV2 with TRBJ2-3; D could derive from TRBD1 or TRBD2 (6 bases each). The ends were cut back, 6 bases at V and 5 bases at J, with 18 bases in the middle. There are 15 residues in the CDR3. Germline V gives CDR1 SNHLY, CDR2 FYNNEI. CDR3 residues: CASSPQQGLEDTQYF. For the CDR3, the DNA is TGTGCCAGCAGCCCCCAACAGGGACTCGAAGATACGCAGTATTTT. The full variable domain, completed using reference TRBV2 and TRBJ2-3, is EPEVTQTPSHQVTQMGQEVILRCVPISNHLYFYWYRQILGQKVEFLVSFYNNEISEKSEIFDDQFSVERPDGSNFTLKIRSTKLEDSAMYFCASSPQQGLEDTQYFGPGTRLTVL.

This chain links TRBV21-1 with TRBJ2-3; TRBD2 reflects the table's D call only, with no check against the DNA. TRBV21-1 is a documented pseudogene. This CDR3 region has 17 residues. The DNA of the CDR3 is TGTGCCAGCAGCAAAGAGGAGGGCGGCCAAAGCACAGATACGCAGTATTTT. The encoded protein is CASSKEEGGQSTDTQYF.

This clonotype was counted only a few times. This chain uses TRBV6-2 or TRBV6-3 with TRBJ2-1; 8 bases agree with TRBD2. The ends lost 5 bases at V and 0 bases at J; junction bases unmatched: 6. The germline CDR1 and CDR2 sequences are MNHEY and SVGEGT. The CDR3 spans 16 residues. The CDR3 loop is CASSPSGGFSYNEQFF. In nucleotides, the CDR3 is TGTGCCAGCAGTCCCAGCGGGGGTTTCTCCTACAATGAGCAGTTCTTC.

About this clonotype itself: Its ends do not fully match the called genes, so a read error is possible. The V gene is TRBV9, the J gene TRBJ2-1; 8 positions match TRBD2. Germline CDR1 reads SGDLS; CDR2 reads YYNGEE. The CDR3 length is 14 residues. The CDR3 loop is CASSLSGTYTEQFF. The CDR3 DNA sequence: TGTGCCAGCAGTCTTAGCGGGACTTACACTGAGCAGTTCTTC.

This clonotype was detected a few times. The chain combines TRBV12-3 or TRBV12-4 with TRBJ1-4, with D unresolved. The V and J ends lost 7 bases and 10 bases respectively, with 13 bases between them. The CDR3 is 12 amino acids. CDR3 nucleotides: TGTGCCAGCAAGCCGGAGGGAGGAAAACTGTTTTTT. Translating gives CASKPEGGKLFF.

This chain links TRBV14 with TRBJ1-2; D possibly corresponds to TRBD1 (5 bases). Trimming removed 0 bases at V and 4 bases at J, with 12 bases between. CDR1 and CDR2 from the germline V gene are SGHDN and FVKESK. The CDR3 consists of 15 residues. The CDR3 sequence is CASSQDRVGPYGYTF. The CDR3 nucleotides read TGTGCCAGCAGCCAAGACAGGGTTGGCCCCTATGGCTACACCTTC.

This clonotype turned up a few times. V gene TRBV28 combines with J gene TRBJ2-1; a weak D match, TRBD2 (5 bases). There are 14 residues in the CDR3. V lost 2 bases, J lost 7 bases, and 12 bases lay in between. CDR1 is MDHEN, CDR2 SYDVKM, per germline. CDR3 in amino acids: CASSLLAPGNEQFF. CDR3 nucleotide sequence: TGTGCCAGCAGTTTACTAGCTCCTGGGAATGAGCAGTTCTTC.

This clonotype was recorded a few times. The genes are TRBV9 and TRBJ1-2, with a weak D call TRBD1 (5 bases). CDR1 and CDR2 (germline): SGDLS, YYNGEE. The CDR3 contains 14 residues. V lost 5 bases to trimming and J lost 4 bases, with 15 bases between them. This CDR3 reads CASSAMGHPYGYTF. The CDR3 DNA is TGTGCCAGCAGTGCAATGGGGCACCCCTATGGCTACACCTTC.

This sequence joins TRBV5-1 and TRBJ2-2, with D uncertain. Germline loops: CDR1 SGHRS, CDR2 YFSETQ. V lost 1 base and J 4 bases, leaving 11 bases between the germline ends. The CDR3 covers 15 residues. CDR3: CASSLMSRSTGELFF. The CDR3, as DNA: TGCGCCAGCAGCTTGATGAGCAGGTCCACCGGGGAGCTGTTTTTT.

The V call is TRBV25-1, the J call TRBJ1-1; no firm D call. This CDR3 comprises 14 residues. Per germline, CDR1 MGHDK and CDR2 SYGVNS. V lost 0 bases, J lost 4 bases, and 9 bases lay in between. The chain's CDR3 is CASSEYVGSTEAFF. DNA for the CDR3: TGTGCCAGCAGTGAATATGTAGGAAGCACTGAAGCTTTCTTT.

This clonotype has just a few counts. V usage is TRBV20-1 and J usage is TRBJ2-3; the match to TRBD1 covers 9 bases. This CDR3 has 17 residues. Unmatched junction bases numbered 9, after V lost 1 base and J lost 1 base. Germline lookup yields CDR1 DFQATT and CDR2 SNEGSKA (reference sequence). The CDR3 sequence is CSARGPRDRDGTDTQYF. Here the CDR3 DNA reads TGCAGTGCTAGAGGTCCACGGGACAGGGACGGCACAGATACGCAGTATTTT.

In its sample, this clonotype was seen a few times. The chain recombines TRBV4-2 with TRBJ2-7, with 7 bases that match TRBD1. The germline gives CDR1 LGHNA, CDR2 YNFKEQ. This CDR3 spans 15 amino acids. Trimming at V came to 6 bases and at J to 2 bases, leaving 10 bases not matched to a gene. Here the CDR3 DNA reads TGTGCCAGCAGTTACCGGGACAGTGGGACCTACGAGCAGTACTTC. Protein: CASSYRDSGTYEQYF.